This T cell receptor beta chain was sequenced during a study of T-cell reconstitution after alpha-beta-depleted transplantation in children. A library of TCRbeta sequences, prepared with unique molecular identifiers, was generated. TCRdb fed the PCR reads into MiXCR, producing one record per CDR3 protein. This sample has about 370,000 distinct CDR3 sequences, with over 20% found just once. This clonotype was seen more than once but under ten times. The sequence derives from a human donor who donated a stem cell graft to a child with acute myeloid leukemia. The sample consisted of PBMCs from the stem cell graft donor, taken from the stem cell graft.

Written as DNA, the CDR3 is TGTGCCAGCAGTTTAATTACCGCTAGCGGGAGAGATACGCAGTATTTT. As protein: CASSLITASGRDTQYF. The chain employs TRBV12-3 or TRBV12-4 and TRBJ2-3; 10 bases match TRBD2. There are 16 residues in the CDR3. With V trimmed by 2 bases and J by 5 bases, 7 bases remained unmatched.